This T cell receptor beta chain stems from a study of T cells in Graves' hyperthyroidism and ophthalmopathy. Study results and limitations: In blood, most of the thyroid clonotypes expanded above 0.001 were also present.

TCR beta CDR3 sequences were amplified from RNA transcripts. RT-PCR in the first round (using the HTBI primer set) targeted the TCR CDR3. In TCRdb, the multiplex PCR reads were re-called with MiXCR into one record per CDR3 protein. This table has under 300,000 distinct CDR3 sequences, approximately 15% appearing once. V lost 1 base to trimming and J lost 1 base, with 10 bases between them. The CDR3 is made up of 15 amino acids. The germline V gene encodes CDR1 GTSNPN and CDR2 SVGIG (reference sequence). Of note for this clonotype: Antigen unknown.

The specimen sequenced was blood. The source is a woman aged 40 to 50 with Graves' hyperthyroidism that later progressed to Graves' ophthalmopathy. The chain is built from TRBV30 and TRBJ2-2; D is unresolved. CDR3 sequence (DNA): TGTGCCTGGAGTGGTTGGGCTCTGAACACCGGGGAGCTGTTTTTT. It codes for CAWSGWALNTGELFF.